The rows below give T cell receptor beta chains drawn from one sample of a study of blood T cell repertoires in COVID-19. Repertoires were generated with immunoSEQ multiplex PCR, while TCRdb's copy carries only in-frame clones and drops some. The sample includes around 70,000 clones, about 89% of them seen just once. Sequencing was done on a sample of peripheral blood. These receptors came from a man aged 45-65 years with COVID-19, enrolled during active disease. Both conserved end residues are part of each CDR3. The D gene is left open where the match is weak. Expanded clones are given a class, and other clones once, few, many or no size at all.

j_call v_call clone_size d_call cdr3_aa cdr3_nt
TRBJ1-2 TRBV27 NA TRBD1 CASSPGRGRDGYTF TGTGCCAGCAGTCCAGGTAGGGGGCGAGATGGCTACACCTTC
TRBJ2-5 TRBV4-2 once NA CASSQDSRVEETQYF TGTGCCAGCAGCCAAGACTCGAGGGTTGAAGAGACCCAGTACTTC
TRBJ2-6 TRBV6-2/TRBV6-3 NA TRBD1 CASSRLQGESSSGANVLTF TGTGCCAGCAGTCGCTTACAGGGGGAGTCAAGCTCTGGGGCCAACGTCCTGACTTTC
TRBJ1-1 TRBV7-2 once NA CASKIGVGEAFF TGTGCCAGCAAGATAGGGGTTGGCGAAGCTTTCTTT
TRBJ2-3 TRBV3-1/TRBV3-2 few TRBD2 CASSLAGPDTQYF TGTGCCAGCAGCCTAGCGGGACCAGATACGCAGTATTTT
TRBJ1-1 TRBV6-5 NA TRBD1 CASTRTGINTEAFF TGTGCCAGCACCCGGACAGGGATTAACACTGAAGCTTTCTTT
TRBJ2-2 TRBV15 NA NA CATSRVFSGELFF TGTGCCACCAGCAGAGTTTTTAGCGGGGAGCTGTTTTTT
TRBJ2-2 TRBV10-3 NA TRBD2 CAISDHIAGGSGAGELFF TGTGCCATCAGTGATCACATTGCGGGAGGGTCGGGCGCCGGGGAGCTGTTTTTT
TRBJ2-7 TRBV7-2 NA NA CASSLANEQYF TGTGCCAGCAGCTTAGCCAACGAGCAGTACTTC
TRBJ2-2 TRBV18 NA NA CASSRTEAWETGELFF TGTGCCAGCTCACGGACGGAGGCATGGGAAACCGGGGAGCTGTTTTTT
TRBJ1-4 TRBV5-1 NA TRBD1 CASSLTGAANEKLFF TGCGCCAGCAGCTTGACAGGGGCGGCTAATGAAAAACTGTTTTTT
TRBJ1-2 TRBV5-4 NA NA CASSSDLPGSGGYTF TGTGCCAGCAGCTCGGACCTGCCGGGATCTGGGGGCTACACCTTC
TRBJ2-3 TRBV30 once TRBD2 CAWSVPSGVNTQYF TGTGCCTGGAGTGTGCCTAGCGGGGTGAATACGCAGTATTTT
TRBJ1-2 TRBV20-1 NA NA CSASIADGYGYTF TGCAGTGCTAGTATCGCAGATGGCTATGGCTACACCTTC
TRBJ1-4 TRBV4-3 NA TRBD1 CASSQDFRTGGYSTNEKLFF TGCGCCAGCAGCCAAGATTTTCGTACAGGGGGCTATTCAACTAATGAAAAACTGTTTTTT
TRBJ2-2 TRBV6-5 NA NA CASGRGTGDTGELFF TGTGCCAGCGGACGAGGAACGGGGGACACCGGGGAGCTGTTTTTT
TRBJ2-2 TRBV5-1 NA NA CASSFDTGHTGELFF TGCGCCAGCAGCTTCGATACAGGGCACACCGGGGAGCTGTTTTTT
TRBJ2-7 TRBV11-2 NA NA CASSPQYEQYF TGTGCCAGCAGCCCCCAATACGAGCAGTACTTC
TRBJ2-7 TRBV3-1/TRBV3-2 once NA CASSTRGGAGEQYF TGTGCCAGCAGCACGAGAGGGGGCGCGGGGGAGCAGTACTTC
TRBJ2-5 TRBV4-1 NA NA CASSQGPGVGSTETQYF TGCGCCAGCAGCCAAGGACCAGGGGTTGGGTCGACGGAGACCCAGTACTTC
TRBJ2-7 TRBV20-1 NA TRBD1 CSASVQGAYEQYF TGCAGTGCTAGTGTACAGGGGGCCTACGAGCAGTACTTC
TRBJ2-5 TRBV11-2 NA NA CASSLVIQGKETQYF TGTGCCAGCAGCTTAGTAATACAGGGAAAAGAGACCCAGTACTTC
TRBJ2-3 TRBV13 NA TRBD2 CASSSSGTSGRALGTQYF TGTGCCAGCAGCTCGTCCGGGACTAGCGGGAGGGCCCTCGGTACGCAGTATTTT
TRBJ2-2 TRBV11-3 NA NA CASSPPSGELFF TGTGCCAGCAGCCCCCCGAGCGGGGAGCTGTTTTTT
TRBJ2-5 TRBV7-6 once TRBD2 CASSRGLAGGGETQYF TGTGCCAGCAGCCGGGGACTAGCGGGAGGTGGAGAGACCCAGTACTTC
TRBJ2-6 TRBV15 NA TRBD1 CATSRGTGEANVLTF TGTGCCACCAGCCGCGGGACAGGAGAGGCCAACGTCCTGACTTTC
TRBJ2-3 TRBV5-1 NA NA CASSLERAGTDTQYF TGCGCCAGCAGCTTGGAGCGAGCCGGCACAGATACGCAGTATTTT
TRBJ2-3 TRBV9 once TRBD2 CASSVEGGRAGDTQYF TGTGCCAGCAGCGTAGAGGGCGGGAGGGCCGGAGATACGCAGTATTTT
TRBJ1-5 TRBV2 NA TRBD1 CASSGDRGFTRPQHF TGTGCCAGTTCGGGGGACAGGGGGTTTACTCGACCCCAGCATTTT
TRBJ2-1 TRBV7-2 once NA CASSFQRKNYNEQFF TGTGCCAGCAGCTTCCAGCGGAAGAATTACAATGAGCAGTTCTTC
TRBJ2-3 TRBV6-5 NA TRBD2 CASSYGAGATQYF TGTGCCAGCAGTTACGGGGCGGGAGCAACGCAGTATTTT
TRBJ2-3 TRBV4-1 NA NA CASSQGRLGSLNTDTQYF TGCGCCAGCAGCCAAGGACGGCTGGGGAGTTTAAACACAGATACGCAGTATTTT
TRBJ1-4 TRBV3-1/TRBV3-2 NA TRBD1 CASRRQGAFEKLFF TGTGCCAGCAGGCGACAGGGGGCGTTTGAAAAACTGTTTTTT